Included here is one TCR beta chain sequence, with context. Antigen: not known. In the PCR, 60 Vbeta and 13 Jbeta primers were used. Profiled with immunoSEQ multiplex PCR; TCRdb holds only in-frame clones, not every one. Of 50,000 to 70,000 clones in the sample, 80% were seen once. This entry belongs to a study of cytomegalovirus exposure and HLA in healthy donors. Study in general: Earlier sequencing of approximately 200 million T cells yielded around 100 million unique TCR beta sequences. Study findings and constraints: A link between a missense DCLRE1C variant and TCR beta V- and J-gene trimming emerged from a later analysis. A later analysis showed TCR association rates differing by HLA locus, peaking at DRB1 and lowest at HLA-C.

The germline gives CDR1 SEHNR, CDR2 FQNEAQ (reference sequence). This CDR3 is 15 amino acids long. Deletions cut 4 bases from V and 6 bases from J, with 18 bases between. The sequencing input was PBMCs. V is TRBV7-9 and J is TRBJ1-1, with D maybe TRBD1 (5 bases). The source is a woman between 40 and 55 years old in good health and CMV-seronegative. In nucleotides, the CDR3 is TGTGCCAGCAGCTCCGAAGGGGTGGGGTATGCTGAAGCTTTCTTT. Translated: CASSSEGVGYAEAFF.